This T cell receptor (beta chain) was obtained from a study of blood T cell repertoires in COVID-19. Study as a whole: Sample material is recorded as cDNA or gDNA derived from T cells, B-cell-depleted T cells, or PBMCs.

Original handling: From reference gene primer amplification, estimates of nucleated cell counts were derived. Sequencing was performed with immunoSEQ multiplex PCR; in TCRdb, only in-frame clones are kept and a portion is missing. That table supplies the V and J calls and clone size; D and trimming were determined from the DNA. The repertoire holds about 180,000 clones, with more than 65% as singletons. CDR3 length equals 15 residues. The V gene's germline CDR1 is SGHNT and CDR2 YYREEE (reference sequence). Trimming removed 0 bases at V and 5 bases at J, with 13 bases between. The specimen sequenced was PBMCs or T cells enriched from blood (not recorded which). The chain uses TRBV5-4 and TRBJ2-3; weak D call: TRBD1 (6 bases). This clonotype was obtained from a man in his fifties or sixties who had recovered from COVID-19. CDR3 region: CASSLAGAQGDTQYF. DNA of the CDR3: TGTGCCAGCAGCTTGGCAGGGGCCCAGGGAGATACGCAGTATTTT. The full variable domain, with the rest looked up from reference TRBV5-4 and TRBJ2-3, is ETGVTQSPTHLIKTRGQQVTLRCSSQSGHNTVSWYQQALGQGPQFIFQYYREEENGRGNFPPRFSGLQFPNYSSELNVNALELDDSALYLCASSLAGAQGDTQYFGPGTRLTVL.